These 16 T cell receptor beta chains came from one sample sequenced in a study of identifying expanded T cells in peripheral blood. Repertoires were generated with immunoSEQ multiplex PCR, while TCRdb's copy carries only in-frame clones and drops some. The sample records about 82,000 clones, over 85% being singletons. The sequenced sample was blood. These receptors were obtained from a person aged 18 to 75 in good health.

This sequence joins TRBV6-6 and TRBJ2-5; D not certain. Per germline, CDR1 MNHNY and CDR2 SVGAGI (reference sequence). There are 11 residues in the CDR3. The V and J ends lost 2 bases and 5 bases respectively, with 3 bases between them. CDR3 nucleotides: TGTGCCAGCAGTTACGGGGAGACCCAGTACTTC. The encoded protein is CASSYGETQYF.

The V and J genes are TRBV25-1 and TRBJ1-4; 8 bases agree with TRBD1. Per germline, CDR1 MGHDK and CDR2 SYGVNS. The CDR3 consists of 15 residues. The V gene end was trimmed by 4 bases and the J gene end by 6 bases; junction bases not matched to a gene: 7. CDR3 sequence reads: CASSVGQGGDEKLFF. The CDR3 DNA is TGTGCCAGCAGTGTCGGACAGGGCGGGGATGAAAAACTGTTTTTT.

The rearrangement links TRBV30 to TRBJ1-4; a possible D gene is TRBD1 (6 bases). The CDR3 consists of 14 residues. With 2 bases removed from V and 8 bases from J, the gap between germline ends came to 15 bases. Germline CDR1 and CDR2: GTSNPN and SVGIG (reference sequence). The chain's CDR3 is CAWSIGGIGEKLFF. DNA for the CDR3: TGTGCCTGGAGTATAGGGGGGATTGGGGAAAAACTGTTTTTT. The full variable domain, with the rest looked up from reference TRBV30 and TRBJ1-4, is SQTIHQWPATLVQPVGSPLSLECTVEGTSNPNLYWYRQAAGRGLQLLFYSVGIGQISSEVPQNLSASRPQDRQFILSSKKLLLSDSGFYLCAWSIGGIGEKLFFGSGTQLSVL.

This clone is a singleton in its sample. The chain employs TRBV10-3 and TRBJ2-2; D gene unclear. CDR3 length: 14 residues. Trimming shortened V by 7 bases and J by 1 base, and 10 bases separated the two germline ends. Germline V gene lookup returns CDR1 ENHRY and CDR2 SYGVKD. The CDR3 sequence is CAITDSQNTGELFF. The CDR3, as DNA: TGTGCCATCACCGATAGCCAGAACACCGGGGAGCTGTTTTTT.

The chain uses TRBV2 and TRBJ2-5, with TRBD2 matching 9 bases. Germline V gene lookup returns CDR1 SNHLY and CDR2 FYNNEI. After removal of 6 bases from V and 1 base from J, the junction contained 6 bases not matched to a gene. This CDR3 is built from 15 residues. The CDR3 loop reads CASRELAGGQETQYF. The CDR3 DNA follows: TGTGCCAGCAGGGAACTAGCGGGCGGCCAAGAGACCCAGTACTTC.

V and J are TRBV7-2 and TRBJ2-7; no definite D call. Germline CDR1 and CDR2: SGHTA and FQGNSA. Trimming pared 3 bases from V and 2 bases from J, leaving 11 bases between. This CDR3 is built from 14 residues. This chain's CDR3 is CASSFFTETYEQYF. The DNA for the CDR3 is TGTGCCAGCAGCTTTTTTACAGAGACCTACGAGCAGTACTTC.

This clone has just one count. The gene calls are TRBV12-5 and TRBJ2-3, with 8 nucleotides matching TRBD2. The trim removed 3 bases at V and 5 bases at J, leaving 16 bases unmatched. The germline gives CDR1 LGHNT, CDR2 FRNRAP. This CDR3 has 18 residues. In DNA form, the CDR3 reads TGTGCTAGTGGTTTACCCACCGGGACTAGTACATTCAGAGATACGCAGTATTTT. Protein sequence: CASGLPTGTSTFRDTQYF.

The chain is built from TRBV5-1 and TRBJ2-2; no reliable D call. CDR1 is SGHRS and CDR2 is YFSETQ in the germline V gene. The CDR3 has 14 residues. V gave up 3 bases and J gave up 1 base, with 7 bases separating them. CDR3 residues: CASSSPGNTGELFF. DNA of the CDR3: TGCGCCAGCAGCTCGCCCGGGAACACCGGGGAGCTGTTTTTT.

The chain carries TRBV14 and TRBJ1-1, with a possible D match to TRBD1 (6 bases). Trimming left V 4 bases short and J 1 base short, with 13 bases between. The germline CDR1 and CDR2 sequences are SGHDN and FVKESK. CDR3 length: 15 amino acids. This chain's CDR3 is CASSRLQGPNTEAFF. Here the CDR3 DNA reads TGTGCCAGCAGCCGACTACAGGGCCCGAACACTGAAGCTTTCTTT.

The chain combines TRBV9 with TRBJ1-3; weak D call: TRBD1 (5 bases). The CDR3 has 16 amino acids. V lost 3 bases and J lost 3, with 16 bases in between. CDR1 is SGDLS and CDR2 is YYNGEE in the germline V gene. The CDR3 bases are TGTGCCAGCAGCGCCAGGGAAACGATAATTGGAAACACCATATATTTT. The encoded protein is CASSARETIIGNTIYF.

The chain carries TRBV29-1 and TRBJ1-2, with D perhaps TRBD1 (6 bases). Deletions cut 5 bases from V and 7 bases from J, with 11 bases between. The germline V gene has CDR1 SQVTM and CDR2 ANQGSEA. The CDR3 extends over 11 amino acids. CDR3 amino acids: CSVTQGGGYTF. In DNA form, the CDR3 reads TGCAGCGTTACACAGGGAGGTGGCTACACCTTC.

The genes are TRBV10-3 and TRBJ1-2; D is perhaps TRBD1 (6 bases). V lost 2 bases to trimming and J lost 2 bases, with 9 bases between them. Germline values: CDR1 ENHRY, CDR2 SYGVKD. The CDR3 contains 14 residues. The DNA for the CDR3 is TGTGCCATCAGTGAGGACAGGTTCAACTATGGCTACACCTTC. The encoded protein is CAISEDRFNYGYTF.

This clone was detected only a few times. The chain links TRBV18 to TRBJ1-2; 7 bases agree with TRBD1. V lost 3 bases and J lost 5; bases outside the gene matches: 9. The CDR3 runs 15 residues. Per the germline V gene, CDR1 is KGHSH and CDR2 is LQKENI. CDR3 sequence (DNA): TGTGCCAGCTCACCCCTAACAGGGGACCATTATGGCTACACCTTC. Encoded protein: CASSPLTGDHYGYTF.

DNA for the CDR3: TGTGCCAGCAGCTTAACCTTGAACACTGAAGCTTTCTTT. This translates into CASSLTLNTEAFF. This chain connects TRBV5-8 to TRBJ1-1; the D is unclear. Germline V gives CDR1 SGHTS, CDR2 YDEGEE. This CDR3 contains 13 residues. The germline V and J ends were trimmed by 2 bases and 0 bases, with 5 bases remaining between them.

V gene TRBV5-1 combines with J gene TRBJ2-5, with TRBD2 matching 9 bases. The CDR3 is made up of 15 amino acids. J lost 2 bases, V lost 4 bases, and 6 bases had no gene match. Germline V lookup: CDR1 SGHRS, CDR2 YFSETQ. DNA of the CDR3: TGCGCCAGCAGCACCCTAGCGGGGCCTCAAGAGACCCAGTACTTC. Encoded protein: CASSTLAGPQETQYF.

This chain joins TRBV7-3 and TRBJ1-2; tentatively, D is TRBD1 (6 bases). Trimming left V 1 base short and J 8 bases short, with 11 bases between. The CDR3 runs to 13 residues. Germline V gives CDR1 SGHTA, CDR2 FQGTGA. The CDR3 DNA reads TGTGCCAGCAGCTTAAGTCAGGGGAGAGGCTACACCTTC. Translating gives CASSLSQGRGYTF. Drawing the rest from reference TRBV7-3 and TRBJ1-2, the complete variable domain is GAGVSQTPSNKVTEKGKYVELRCDPISGHTALYWYRQSLGQGPEFLIYFQGTGAADDSGLPNDRFFAVRPEGSVSTLKIQRTERGDSAVYLCASSLSQGRGYTFGSGTRLTVV.